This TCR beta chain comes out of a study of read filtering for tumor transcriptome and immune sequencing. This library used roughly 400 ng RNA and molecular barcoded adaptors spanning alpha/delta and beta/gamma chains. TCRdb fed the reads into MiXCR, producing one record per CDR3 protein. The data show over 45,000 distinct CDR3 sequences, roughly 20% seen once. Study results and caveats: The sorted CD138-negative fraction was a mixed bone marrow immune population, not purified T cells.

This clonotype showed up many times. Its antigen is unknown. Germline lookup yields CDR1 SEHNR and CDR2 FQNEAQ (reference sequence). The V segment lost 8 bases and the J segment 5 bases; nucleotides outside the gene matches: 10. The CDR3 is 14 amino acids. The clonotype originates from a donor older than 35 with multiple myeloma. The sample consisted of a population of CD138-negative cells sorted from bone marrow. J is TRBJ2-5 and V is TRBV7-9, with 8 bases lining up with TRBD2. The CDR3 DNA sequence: TGTGCCAGCGCCTCGTCCGGGAGGGAGGAGACCCAGTACTTC. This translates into CASASSGREETQYF. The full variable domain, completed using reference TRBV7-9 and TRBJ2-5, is DTGVSQNPRHKITKRGQNVTFRCDPISEHNRLYWYRQTLGQGPEFLTYFQNEAQLEKSRLLSDRFSAERPKGSFSTLEIQRTEQGDSAMYLCASASSGREETQYFGPGTRLLVL.